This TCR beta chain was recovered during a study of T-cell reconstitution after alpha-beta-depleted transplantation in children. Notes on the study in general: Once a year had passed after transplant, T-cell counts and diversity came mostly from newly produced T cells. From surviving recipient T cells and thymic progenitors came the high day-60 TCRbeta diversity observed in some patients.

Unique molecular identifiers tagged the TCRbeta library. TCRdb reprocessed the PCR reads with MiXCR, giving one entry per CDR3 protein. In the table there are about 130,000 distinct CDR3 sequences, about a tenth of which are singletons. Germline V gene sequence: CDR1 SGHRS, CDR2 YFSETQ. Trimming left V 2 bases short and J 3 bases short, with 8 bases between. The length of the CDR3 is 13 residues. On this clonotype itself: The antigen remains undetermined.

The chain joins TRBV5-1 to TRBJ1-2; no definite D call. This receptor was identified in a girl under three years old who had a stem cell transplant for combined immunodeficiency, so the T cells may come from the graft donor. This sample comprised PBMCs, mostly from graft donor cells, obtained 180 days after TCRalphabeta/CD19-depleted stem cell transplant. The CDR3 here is CASSFDVDYGYTF. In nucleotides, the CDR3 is TGCGCCAGCAGCTTCGACGTGGACTATGGCTACACCTTC.